This T cell receptor beta chain was sequenced for a study of OX40 agonist ivuxolimab in advanced cancers. The wider study: At doses from 0.01 to 10 mg/kg, patients were given intravenous ivuxolimab every 2 weeks.

Patients were ineligible given autoimmune disease history or systemic immunosuppression. Turning to this clone: The antigen is unknown.

Clones were sequenced by immunoSEQ multiplex PCR, and TCRdb holds only the in-frame ones, with some missing. The sample has about 47,000 clones; around 85% are singletons. Broader study findings: Certain nonresponders additionally had low normalized T-cell clonal expansion.

The ends were cut back, 2 bases at V and 3 bases at J, with 8 bases in the middle. This CDR3 is 13 amino acids long. The germline CDR1 and CDR2 sequences are MNHEY and SMNVEV (reference sequence). The chain joins TRBV27 to TRBJ2-7; D may be TRBD1 (6 bases). The clonotype comes from an adult with an advanced solid tumor such as melanoma, head and neck, liver or kidney cancer. The sequenced sample was CD4+ or CD8+ T cells sorted from blood, obtained in a trial of the OX40 agonist ivuxolimab. The CDR3 bases are TGTGCCAGCAGTTTAGCGGACAGCTACGAGCAGTACTTC. Translation: CASSLADSYEQYF.